This TCR beta chain was documented in a study of blood T cells in healthy people across ages. In the case of this clonotype: What it binds is unknown.

This CDR3 spans 15 amino acids. The germline V gene encodes CDR1 MNHEY and CDR2 SMNVEV (reference sequence). J lost 5 bases, V lost 0 bases, and 4 bases had no gene match. Study results and limitations: Roughly linearly, TCR beta diversity per million T cells fell as age increased. When set beside aged donors, long-lived donors presented more naive CD4+ cells and higher diversity.

Those donating, healthy Caucasian individuals from Russia, were aged about 6 to 90. Isolating PBMCs gave at least 6 million of these cells per sample. Using a J-beta primer mix together with a sample-barcoded 5' primer, a second PCR was run for roughly 7 to 11 cycles. MiXCR, run by TCRdb on the 5' RACE reads, gives a single entry per CDR3 protein. The sample holds 1.5 million to 1.8 million distinct CDR3 sequences, roughly two fifths seen once. The TCR was taken from a woman younger than 35 in good health. Sequenced: blood. The V gene is TRBV27, the J gene TRBJ1-1; 9 bases agree with TRBD1. The CDR3 DNA reads TGTGCCAGCAGTTTATCGACAGGGGGAGTAACTGAAGCTTTCTTT. Its protein product is CASSLSTGGVTEAFF.